This T cell receptor beta chain was sequenced in a study of response to subunit inactivated influenza vaccine. Regarding the study as a whole: Authors suggested each seasonal flu vaccination may recruit only limited numbers of new T cells.

This CDR3 is 15 amino acids long. Trimming shortened V by 5 bases and J by 4 bases, and 15 bases separated the two germline ends. The germline CDR1 and CDR2 sequences are SEHNR and FQNEAQ (reference sequence). Only a few counts were recorded for this clonotype. Its antigen is unidentified. TCRdb ran MiXCR on the RT-PCR reads and lists one entry per CDR3 protein. The sample yields around 570,000 distinct CDR3 sequences, 10% to 12% seen once. The same data also went into a second study, on T cells expressing NK-cell markers. Turning to that study: Scientists made TCR beta cDNA using 5'RACE template switching with UMIs. Sorting was restricted to alpha-beta TCR T cells by an anti-gamma-delta TCR antibody in several experiments. In a handful of donors, dominant CD3+CD56+NKG2C+ clonotypes ranked among the top 10 CD8+ clonotypes. Unclear, still, was the HCMV specificity of the expanded NKG2C+ T cell clones.

This sequence joins TRBV7-9 and TRBJ1-5, with D hard to call. Material: PBMCs from blood, obtained on the day of vaccination. The clonotype was recovered from a man in his fifties or sixties who received an inactivated influenza vaccine. CDR3 region: CASSPPTRANQPQHF. The CDR3 region has the DNA TGTGCCAGCAGCCCCCCTACTCGGGCAAATCAGCCCCAGCATTTT. Filled out from reference TRBV7-9 and TRBJ1-5, the complete variable domain reads DTGVSQNPRHKITKRGQNVTFRCDPISEHNRLYWYRQTLGQGPEFLTYFQNEAQLEKSRLLSDRFSAERPKGSFSTLEIQRTEQGDSAMYLCASSPPTRANQPQHFGDGTRLSIL.